This T cell receptor beta chain was profiled in a study of blood T cell repertoires in COVID-19. Using immunoSEQ multiplex PCR, the repertoire was profiled, and TCRdb retains in-frame clones only, with some absent. Altogether hundreds of thousands of clones are present, 85% to 90% being singletons, with the ten largest covering roughly 4%. CDR1 and CDR2 from the germline V gene are SGHTA and FQGTGA. The CDR3 extends over 16 amino acids. Trimming took 3 bases from V and 1 from J, leaving 13 bases between them. This clone is a singleton in its sample. This rearrangement joins TRBV7-3 to TRBJ2-1, with D possibly TRBD2 on 5 matching bases. This sequence was found in a woman in her 30s with acute or convalescent COVID-19. Sequencing used peripheral blood. Here the CDR3 reads CASSLEDVLSYNEQFF. The CDR3, as DNA: TGTGCCAGCAGCTTGGAGGACGTACTATCCTACAATGAGCAGTTCTTC.